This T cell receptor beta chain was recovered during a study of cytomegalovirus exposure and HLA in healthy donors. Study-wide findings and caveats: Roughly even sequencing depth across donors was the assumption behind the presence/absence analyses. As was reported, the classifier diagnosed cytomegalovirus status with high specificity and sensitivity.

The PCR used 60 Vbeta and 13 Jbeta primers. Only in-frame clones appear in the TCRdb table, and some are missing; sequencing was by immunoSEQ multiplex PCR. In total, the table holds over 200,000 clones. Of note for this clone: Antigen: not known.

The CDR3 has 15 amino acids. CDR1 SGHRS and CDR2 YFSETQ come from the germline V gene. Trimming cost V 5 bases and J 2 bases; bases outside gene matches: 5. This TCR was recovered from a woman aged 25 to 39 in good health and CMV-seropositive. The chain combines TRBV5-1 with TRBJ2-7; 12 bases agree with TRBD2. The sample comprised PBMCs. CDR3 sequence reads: CASSKLAGGTYEQYF. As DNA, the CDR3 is TGCGCCAGCAGTAAACTAGCGGGAGGCACCTACGAGCAGTACTTC.